This T cell receptor (beta chain) was captured in a study of cytomegalovirus exposure and HLA in healthy donors. Study-wide results and caveats: The availability of immune exposure information extended only to CMV serostatus.

About this clone: Antigen unknown.

Vbeta (60) and Jbeta (13) primers were used in the PCR. TCRdb keeps only in-frame clones here, not all; method: immunoSEQ multiplex PCR. This table holds roughly 230,000 clones, about 85% found once. Germline lookup yields CDR1 MGHRA and CDR2 YSYEKL. The CDR3 sequence is 13 residues long. Trimming removed 3 bases at V and 0 bases at J, with 4 bases between. What was sequenced was PBMCs. The clonotype comes from a girl aged 2-9 years in good health and CMV-seronegative. The chain recombines TRBV4-1 with TRBJ2-3; D call uncertain. CDR3 loop: CASSQASTDTQYF. The CDR3 DNA reads as TGCGCCAGCAGCCAGGCTAGCACAGATACGCAGTATTTT.